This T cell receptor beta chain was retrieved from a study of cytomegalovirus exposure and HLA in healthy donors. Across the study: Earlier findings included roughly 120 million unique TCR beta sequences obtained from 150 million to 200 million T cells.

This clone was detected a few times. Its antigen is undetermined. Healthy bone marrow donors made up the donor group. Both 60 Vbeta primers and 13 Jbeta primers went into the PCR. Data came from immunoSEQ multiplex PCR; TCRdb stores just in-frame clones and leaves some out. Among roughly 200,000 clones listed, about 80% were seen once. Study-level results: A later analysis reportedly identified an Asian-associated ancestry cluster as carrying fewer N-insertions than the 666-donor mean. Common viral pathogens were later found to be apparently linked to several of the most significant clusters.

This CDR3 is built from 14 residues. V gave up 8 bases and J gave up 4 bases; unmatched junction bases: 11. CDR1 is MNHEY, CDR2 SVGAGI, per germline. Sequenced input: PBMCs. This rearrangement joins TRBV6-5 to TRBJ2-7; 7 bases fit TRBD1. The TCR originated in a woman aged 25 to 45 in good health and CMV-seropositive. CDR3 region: CASFTHRGGYEQYF. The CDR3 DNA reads TGTGCCAGCTTCACGCACAGGGGCGGATACGAGCAGTACTTC.